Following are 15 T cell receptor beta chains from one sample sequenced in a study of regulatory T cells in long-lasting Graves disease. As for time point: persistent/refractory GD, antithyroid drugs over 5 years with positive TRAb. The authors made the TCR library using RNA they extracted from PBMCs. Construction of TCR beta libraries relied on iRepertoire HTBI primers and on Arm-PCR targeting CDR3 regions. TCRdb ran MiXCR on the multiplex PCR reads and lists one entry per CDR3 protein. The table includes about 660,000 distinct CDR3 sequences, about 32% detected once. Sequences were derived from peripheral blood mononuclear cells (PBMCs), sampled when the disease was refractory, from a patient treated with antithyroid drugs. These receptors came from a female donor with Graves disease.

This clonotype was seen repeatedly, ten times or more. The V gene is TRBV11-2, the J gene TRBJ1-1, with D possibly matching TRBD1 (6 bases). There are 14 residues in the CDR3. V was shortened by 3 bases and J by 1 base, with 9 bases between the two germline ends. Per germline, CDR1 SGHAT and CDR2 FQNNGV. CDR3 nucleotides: TGTGCCAGCAGCTTTGGGACACCGAACACTGAAGCTTTCTTT. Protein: CASSFGTPNTEAFF. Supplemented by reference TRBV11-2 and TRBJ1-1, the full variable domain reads EAGVAQSPRYKIIEKRQSVAFWCNPISGHATLYWYQQILGQGPKLLIQFQNNGVVDDSQLPKDRFSAERLKGVDSTLKIQPAKLEDSAVYLCASSFGTPNTEAFFGQGTRLTVV.

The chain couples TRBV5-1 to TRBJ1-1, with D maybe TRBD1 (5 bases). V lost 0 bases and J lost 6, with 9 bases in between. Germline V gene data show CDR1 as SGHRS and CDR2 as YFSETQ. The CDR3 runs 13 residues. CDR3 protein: CASSLEGPAEAFF. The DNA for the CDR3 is TGCGCCAGCAGCTTGGAGGGGCCCGCTGAAGCTTTCTTT. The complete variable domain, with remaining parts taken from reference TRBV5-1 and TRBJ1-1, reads KAGVTQTPRYLIKTRGQQVTLSCSPISGHRSVSWYQQTPGQGLQFLFEYFSETQRNKGNFPGRFSGRQFSNSRSEMNVSTLELGDSALYLCASSLEGPAEAFFGQGTRLTVV.

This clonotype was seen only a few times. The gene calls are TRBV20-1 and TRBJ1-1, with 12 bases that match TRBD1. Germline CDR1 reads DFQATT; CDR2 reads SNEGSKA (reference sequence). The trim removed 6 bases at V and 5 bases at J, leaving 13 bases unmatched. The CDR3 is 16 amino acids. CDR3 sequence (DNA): TGCAGTGCGGGGGCGAGGGGACAGGGGGCGAGGACTGAAGCTTTCTTT. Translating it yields CSAGARGQGARTEAFF.

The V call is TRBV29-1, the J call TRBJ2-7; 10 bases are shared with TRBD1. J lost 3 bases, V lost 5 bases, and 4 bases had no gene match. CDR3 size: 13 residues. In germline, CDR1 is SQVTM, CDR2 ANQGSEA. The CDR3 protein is CSVLRDRGYEQYF. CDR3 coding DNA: TGCAGCGTTTTGCGGGACAGGGGCTACGAGCAGTACTTC.

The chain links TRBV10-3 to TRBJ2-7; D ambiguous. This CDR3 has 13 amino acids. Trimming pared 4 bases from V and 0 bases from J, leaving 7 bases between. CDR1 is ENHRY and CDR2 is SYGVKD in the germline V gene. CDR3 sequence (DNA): TGTGCCATCAGTGTAGCTAACTCCTACGAGCAGTACTTC. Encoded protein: CAISVANSYEQYF.

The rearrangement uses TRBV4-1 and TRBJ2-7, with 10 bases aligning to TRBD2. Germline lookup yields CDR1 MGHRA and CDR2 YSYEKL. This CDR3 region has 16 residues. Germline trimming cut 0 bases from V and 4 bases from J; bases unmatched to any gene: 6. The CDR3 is CASSQEISGRWYEQYF. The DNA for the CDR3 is TGCGCCAGCAGCCAAGAAATTAGCGGGAGGTGGTACGAGCAGTACTTC.

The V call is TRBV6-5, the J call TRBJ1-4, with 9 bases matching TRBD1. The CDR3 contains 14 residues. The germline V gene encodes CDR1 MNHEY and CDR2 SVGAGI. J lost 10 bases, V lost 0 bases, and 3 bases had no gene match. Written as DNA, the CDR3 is TGTGCCAGCAGTTACTCTACAGGGGGCGGAAAACTGTTTTTT. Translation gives CASSYSTGGGKLFF.

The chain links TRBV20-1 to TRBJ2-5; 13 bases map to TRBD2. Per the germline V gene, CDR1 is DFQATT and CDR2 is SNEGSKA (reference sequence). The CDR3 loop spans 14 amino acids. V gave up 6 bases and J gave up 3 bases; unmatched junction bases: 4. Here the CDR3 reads CSAMGTSGKETQYF. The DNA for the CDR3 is TGCAGTGCCATGGGGACTAGCGGGAAAGAGACCCAGTACTTC.

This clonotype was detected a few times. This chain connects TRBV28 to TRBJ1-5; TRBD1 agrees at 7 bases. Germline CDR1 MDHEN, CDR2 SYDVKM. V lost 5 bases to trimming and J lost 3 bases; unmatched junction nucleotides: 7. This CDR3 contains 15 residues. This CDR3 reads CASSRQGINNQPQHF. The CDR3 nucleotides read TGTGCCAGCAGTCGACAGGGTATTAACAATCAGCCCCAGCATTTT.

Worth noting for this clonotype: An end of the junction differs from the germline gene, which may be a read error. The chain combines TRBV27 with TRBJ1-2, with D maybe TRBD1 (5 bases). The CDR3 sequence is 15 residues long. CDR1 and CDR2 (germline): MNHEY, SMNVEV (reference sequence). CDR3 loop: CASSLFGGANYGYTF. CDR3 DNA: TGTGCCAGCAGCTTATTCGGGGGTGCTAACTATGGCTACACCTTC.

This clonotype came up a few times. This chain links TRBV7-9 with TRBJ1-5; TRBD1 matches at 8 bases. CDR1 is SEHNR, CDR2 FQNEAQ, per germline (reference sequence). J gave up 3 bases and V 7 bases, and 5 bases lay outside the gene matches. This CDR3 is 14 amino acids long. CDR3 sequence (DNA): TGTGCCAGCACACAGGGGGAGTCCAATCAGCCCCAGCATTTT. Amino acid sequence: CASTQGESNQPQHF.

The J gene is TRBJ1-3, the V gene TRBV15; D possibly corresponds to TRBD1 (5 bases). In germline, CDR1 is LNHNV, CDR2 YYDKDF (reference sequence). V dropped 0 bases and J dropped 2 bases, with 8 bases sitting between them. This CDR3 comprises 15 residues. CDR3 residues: CATSRDWGTGNTIYF. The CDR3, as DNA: TGTGCCACCAGCAGAGATTGGGGGACTGGAAACACCATATATTTT.

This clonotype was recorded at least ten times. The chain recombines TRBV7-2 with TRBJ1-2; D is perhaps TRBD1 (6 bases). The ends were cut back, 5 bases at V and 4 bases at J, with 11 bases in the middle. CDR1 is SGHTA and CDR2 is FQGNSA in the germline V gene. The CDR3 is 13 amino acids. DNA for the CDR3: TGTGCCAGCAGCCCATGGACAGCCTATGGCTACACCTTC. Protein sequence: CASSPWTAYGYTF. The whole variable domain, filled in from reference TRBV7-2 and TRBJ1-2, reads GAGVSQSPSNKVTEKGKDVELRCDPISGHTALYWYRQSLGQGLEFLIYFQGNSAPDKSGLPSDRFSAERTGGSVSTLTIQRTQQEDSAVYLCASSPWTAYGYTFGSGTRLTVV.

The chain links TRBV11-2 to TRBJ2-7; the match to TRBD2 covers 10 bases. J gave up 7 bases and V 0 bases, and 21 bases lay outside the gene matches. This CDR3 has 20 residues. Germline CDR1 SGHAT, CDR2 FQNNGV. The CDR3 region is CASSLDPGRVTAGGFGEQYF. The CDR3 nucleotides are TGTGCCAGCAGCTTAGATCCGGGCAGGGTTACAGCGGGAGGGTTTGGAGAGCAGTACTTC.

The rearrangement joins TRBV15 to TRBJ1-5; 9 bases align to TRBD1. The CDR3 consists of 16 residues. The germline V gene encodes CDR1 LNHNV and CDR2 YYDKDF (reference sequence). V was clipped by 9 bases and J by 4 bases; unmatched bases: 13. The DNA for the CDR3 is TGTGCCACTACAAACTGGGGGACAGGGCTTAATCAGCCCCAGCATTTT. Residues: CATTNWGTGLNQPQHF.